This T cell receptor (beta chain) was identified in a study of vaccination and CD4 T cells after COVID-19. Study overall: The authors exposed cells to overlapping spike peptides derived from SARS-CoV-2, HCoV-NL63, HCoV-OC43 and HCoV-229E.

The treatment is: approximately nine-day PBMC culture with coronavirus spike peptide pools or control peptides (ViraFEST assay). PBMCs were cultured at fewer than 2.5 million per well with around 10 IU/ml IL-2 and about 10 ug/ml peptide pools. The study, taken as a whole, reports: Median SARS-CoV-2-reactive clonotype numbers went up from roughly 21 to 40, but not significantly.

On this clonotype: Its specificity is not known.

Sequencing of DNA taken from cultured CD4+ T cells relied on the Oncomine TCR Beta short-read assay. TCRdb fed the PCR reads into MiXCR, producing one record per CDR3 protein. The sample holds 12,000 to 15,000 distinct CDR3 sequences, approximately 53% seen once. Germline loops: CDR1 LNHDA, CDR2 SQIVND (reference sequence). With 5 bases clipped from V and 5 bases from J, the junction kept 11 bases outside the gene matches. The CDR3 length is 16 residues. This chain joins TRBV19 and TRBJ2-5; 10 bases agree with TRBD1. The sequence was collected from a human donor who had recovered from COVID-19. Sequenced here: CD4+ T cells from blood, cultured in vitro, sampled before SARS-CoV-2 vaccination. The chain's CDR3 is CASSPRQGAGLETQYF. CDR3 nucleotides: TGTGCCAGTAGTCCCAGACAGGGGGCCGGTTTGGAGACCCAGTACTTC.